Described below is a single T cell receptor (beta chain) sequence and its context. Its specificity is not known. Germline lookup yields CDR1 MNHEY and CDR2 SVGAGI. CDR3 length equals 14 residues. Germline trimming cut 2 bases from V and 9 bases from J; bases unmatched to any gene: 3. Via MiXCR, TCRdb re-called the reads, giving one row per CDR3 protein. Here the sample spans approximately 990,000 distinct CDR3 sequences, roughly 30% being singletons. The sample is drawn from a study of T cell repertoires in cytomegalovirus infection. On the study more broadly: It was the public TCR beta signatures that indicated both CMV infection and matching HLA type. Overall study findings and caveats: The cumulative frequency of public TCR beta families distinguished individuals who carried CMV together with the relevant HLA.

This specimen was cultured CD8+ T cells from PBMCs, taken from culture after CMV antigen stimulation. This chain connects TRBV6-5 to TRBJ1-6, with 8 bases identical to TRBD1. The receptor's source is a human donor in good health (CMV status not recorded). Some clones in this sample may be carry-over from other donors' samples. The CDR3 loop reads CASSYRTGSSPLHF. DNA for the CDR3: TGTGCCAGCAGTTACAGGACAGGGTCTTCACCCCTCCACTTT.